This T cell receptor beta chain was captured by sequencing in a study of blood T cell repertoires in COVID-19 (dated by TCRdb to 2018 to 2020). Background for the entire study: Samples covering the acute and convalescent phases of COVID-19 were provided by collaborators in the United States, Italy and Spain. The material from the prospective study consisted of cDNA or gDNA derived from T cells, B-cell-depleted T cells, or PBMCs. The dataset comprised deeply sampled blood TCRbeta repertoires from subjects exposed to, actively infected with, or recovered from COVID-19. The repertoires were made available in a free public database intended to serve as a resource for research on the immune response to SARS-CoV-2. Samples came from the ongoing ImmuneRACE study (first 160 participants) plus 1,254 subjects from 6 global collaborators. Nearly every sample came with metadata listing a de-identified subject ID, COVID-19 status, age in years and sex. Where available, HLA class I and class II types were obtained from metadata supplied by the sample provider rather than from assay-based typing. Broad study findings and their caveats: The quantity of clinical and demographic metadata differed by source and by participant and was supplied without curation.

TCRbeta CDR3 regions were amplified from genomic DNA by means of the immunoSEQ Assay, a bias-controlled multiplex PCR. Processing in the source paper ran as follows. The number of nucleated cells in each sample was estimated from the amplification of reference gene primers within the assay. To quantify the absolute abundance of each unique TCRbeta CDR3 rearrangement, sequence reads were collapsed and filtered. Productive Simpson clonality was computed per sample as the square root of Simpson's diversity index over productive rearrangements. TCRdb re-hosts the immuneACCESS table, in-frame sequences only. Its copies lack some clones; in the studies checked, an unresolved V gene accounts for under half of them, and the cause for the rest is not known. V and J calls and clone size are copied from that table; D and trimming were computed from the DNA. The sample contains about 70,000 clones, more than 80% of them found a single time. The ten most abundant clones make up around 32% of the sample.

Remarks on this clone: No antigen is known for it. No base quality information exists; no much larger clone differs at one position.

The V and J ends are trimmed by 4 bases and 1 base, leaving 13 bases between them. Counted from cysteine to phenylalanine, this CDR3 has 15 amino acids. Only the CDR3 part of the read is kept: 45 bases, read in frame from the first base. Looking up the germline V gene (reference sequence) yields CDR1 MNHNY and CDR2 SVGAGI. Collaborating institutions collected whole blood in K2EDTA tubes following their own protocols. For TCRbeta analysis, collaborator samples were shipped as frozen whole blood, as isolated PBMCs, or as DNA extracted from either sample type. This TCR was sampled from a woman older than 75 with active or convalescent COVID-19. The sequence joins TRBV6-6 to TRBJ1-1; D gene: possibly TRBD1, on 6 matching bases. Sequenced material: peripheral blood. For the CDR3, the sequence is CASSFMDSANTEAFF. Read as DNA, the sequence is TGTGCCAGCAGTTTTATGGACAGCGCGAACACTGAAGCTTTCTTT.